Reported below is one T cell receptor beta chain. Its target is unknown. PCR amplification relied on 60 Vbeta primers (plus 13 Jbeta primers). Data came from immunoSEQ multiplex PCR; TCRdb stores just in-frame clones and leaves some out. In total, the table holds around 200,000 clones. V was shortened by 3 bases and J by 8 bases, with 7 bases between the two germline ends. The germline CDR1 and CDR2 sequences are DFQATT and SNEGSKA (reference sequence). CDR3 size: 10 residues. The sample is drawn from a study of cytomegalovirus exposure and HLA in healthy donors. Study findings and constraints: CMV antigen specificity was confirmed in vitro for three CMV-associated chains. Cytomegalovirus status was reportedly diagnosed by the classifier with high sensitivity and specificity.

The chain combines TRBV20-1 with TRBJ1-1; the D is unclear. The sample taken for sequencing was PBMCs. The clonotype comes from a girl aged 2-10 years in good health and CMV-seropositive. CDR3 in amino acids: CSARRLEAFF. As DNA, the CDR3 is TGCAGTGCTAGGAGGCTCGAAGCTTTCTTT.